This T cell receptor beta chain emerged from a study of blood T cell repertoires in COVID-19. On the study more broadly: Samples of COVID-19 (acute and convalescent) were obtained from the United States, Italy and Spain. T cells, B-cell-depleted T cells, or PBMCs supplied cDNA or gDNA.

Per the original data handling: Scientists estimated how many nucleated cells there were by amplifying reference gene primers. Libraries were prepared by immunoSEQ multiplex PCR; TCRdb keeps only in-frame clonotypes and omits some of them. V and J calls and clone size follow that table, whereas D and trimming were derived from the DNA. In the table there are around 250,000 clones, 70% to 90% of which are singletons. The CDR3 consists of 15 residues. The junction had 8 bases not matched to a gene; V was cut back by 5 bases and J by 4 bases. The germline V gene has CDR1 SGHVS and CDR2 FNYEAQ. The sample consisted of peripheral blood. The receptor's source is a young man with active or convalescent COVID-19. The rearrangement uses TRBV7-6 and TRBJ1-1; 9 positions match TRBD1. The CDR3 spells CASSPTGGVFTEAFF. CDR3 DNA: TGTGCCAGCAGCCCGACAGGGGGTGTCTTCACTGAAGCTTTCTTT.